This T cell receptor beta chain was identified during a study of post-analysis software for immune sequencing data. Sequencing libraries made from TCR beta cDNA carried unique molecular identifiers. TCRdb reprocessed the PCR reads with MiXCR, giving one entry per CDR3 protein. The table records hundreds of thousands of distinct CDR3 sequences, 53% of them present only once. In regard to this clonotype: Its antigen is undetermined.

CDR1 and CDR2 from the germline V gene are DFQATT and SNEGSKA (reference sequence). This CDR3 region has 15 residues. Trimming took 1 base from V and 2 from J, leaving 14 bases between them. Points from the study as a whole: In patients, TRBV5-6, TRBV5-1 and TRBV20-1 belonged to 4 or 5 TRBV segments found more frequently than in controls.

The chain couples TRBV20-1 to TRBJ1-2; D call uncertain. The clonotype comes from a girl aged 5-17 years with multiple sclerosis. The sample taken for sequencing was blood. The CDR3 region is CSARVGSRFNYGYTF. The CDR3 nucleotides read TGCAGTGCTAGAGTGGGGTCCAGATTCAACTATGGCTACACCTTC.